The entry below describes one TCR beta chain. Germline assignment: CDR1 SGHVS and CDR2 FQNEAQ. The CDR3 sequence is 12 residues long. Deletions cut 10 bases from V and 2 bases from J, with 11 bases between. These data originate in a study of T-cell reconstitution after alpha-beta-depleted transplantation in children. The library targeted TCRbeta and was prepared with unique molecular identifiers. Using its own MiXCR run on the PCR reads, TCRdb lists one record per CDR3 protein. The sample contains a few hundred thousand distinct CDR3 sequences, roughly 30% of which appear only once. V is TRBV7-8 and J is TRBJ2-5, with a possible D match to TRBD1 (6 bases). The origin of this receptor is a boy under two years old with Wiskott-Aldrich syndrome, due to receive a stem cell transplant. This material consisted of PBMCs, taken before TCRalphabeta/CD19-depleted stem cell transplant. As DNA, the CDR3 is TGTGCCACCGGACAGTTACAAGAGACCCAGTACTTC. Its translation is CATGQLQETQYF.